Listed below are T cell receptor beta chains from one sample, sequenced in a study of Graves' ophthalmopathy and Graves' hyperthyroidism. TCRdb fed the multiplex PCR reads into MiXCR, producing one record per CDR3 protein. This sample has roughly 400,000 distinct CDR3 sequences; 15% to 20% occur once, and the top ten carry approximately 2.4%. Sequenced input: peripheral blood. All receptors derive from an adult woman with stable Graves' hyperthyroidism. The CDR3 runs from the conserved cysteine through the conserved F or W. Each record gives: V gene, clone size, J gene, D gene, CDR3 protein, CDR3 DNA. D genes are given only for firm matches. Size tells how often a clone was seen (once, few, many) or the class of an expanded clone, and some rows leave it out.

>TRBV6-1|many|TRBJ2-7|TRBD1
CASSEAGTGVYEQYF
TGTGCCAGCAGTGAGGCCGGGACAGGGGTATACGAGCAGTACTTC
>TRBV7-3|.|TRBJ1-1|.
CASSPKVQGNTEAFF
TGTGCCAGCAGCCCAAAGGTACAGGGGAACACTGAAGCTTTCTTT
>TRBV28|many|TRBJ2-7|.
CASSLHRPPNEQYF
TGTGCCAGCAGTCTTCACAGACCTCCAAACGAGCAGTACTTC
>TRBV7-9|many|TRBJ2-4|.
CASSLGVSSGDIQYF
TGTGCCAGCAGCTTAGGGGTTAGCTCCGGGGACATTCAGTACTTC
>TRBV27|many|TRBJ2-5|.
CASKIAAGNLRETQYF
TGTGCCAGCAAAATCGCGGCAGGGAACCTCCGGGAGACCCAGTACTTC
>TRBV9|few|TRBJ2-7|TRBD1
CASSQSTGEYEQYF
TGTGCCAGCAGCCAATCGACAGGGGAGTACGAGCAGTACTTC
>TRBV20-1|many|TRBJ2-7|TRBD2
CSARGTSGGHYEQYF
TGCAGTGCCCGGGGAACTAGCGGAGGACACTACGAGCAGTACTTC
>TRBV11-2|.|TRBJ2-5|.
CASSLESWYQETQYF
TGTGCCAGCAGCTTAGAATCATGGTACCAAGAGACCCAGTACTTC
>TRBV15|many|TRBJ1-5|.
CATSRDKGQPQHF
TGTGCCACCAGCAGAGATAAGGGTCAGCCCCAGCATTTT
>TRBV11-3|.|TRBJ2-7|.
CASSRSRTSSYEQYF
TGTGCCAGCAGCCGCAGCAGGACCAGCTCCTACGAGCAGTACTTC
>TRBV12-3/TRBV12-4|many|TRBJ1-1|.
CASSLNRVNTEAFF
TGTGCCAGCAGTTTAAACAGGGTGAACACTGAAGCTTTCTTT
>TRBV6-4|once|TRBJ1-5|TRBD1
CASSHLTGGIGNQPQHF
TGTGCCAGCAGTCACTTAACAGGGGGCATCGGCAATCAGCCCCAGCATTTT
>TRBV7-6|many|TRBJ1-2|TRBD1
CASSPLGQRVIQENGYTF
TGTGCCAGCAGCCCCCTGGGACAGCGAGTCATCCAGGAAAATGGCTACACCTTC
>TRBV6-5|.|TRBJ2-5|.
CASSYRWNQETQYF
TGTGCCAGCAGTTACCGCTGGAACCAAGAGACCCAGTACTTC
>TRBV11-2|.|TRBJ2-3|.
CASSNGNSASTDTQYF
TGTGCCAGCAGCAATGGGAACAGTGCTAGCACAGATACGCAGTATTTT
>TRBV11-2|many|TRBJ2-7|.
CASSLSPTDLYEQYF
TGTGCCAGCAGCTTATCTCCGACAGATCTATACGAGCAGTACTTC
>TRBV24-1|.|TRBJ2-1|.
CATSLVESNEQFF
TGTGCCACCTCCCTGGTTGAGTCGAATGAGCAGTTCTTC
>TRBV28|many|TRBJ2-5|TRBD1
CASRTGPPQETQYF
TGTGCCAGCAGGACAGGGCCACCTCAAGAGACCCAGTACTTC